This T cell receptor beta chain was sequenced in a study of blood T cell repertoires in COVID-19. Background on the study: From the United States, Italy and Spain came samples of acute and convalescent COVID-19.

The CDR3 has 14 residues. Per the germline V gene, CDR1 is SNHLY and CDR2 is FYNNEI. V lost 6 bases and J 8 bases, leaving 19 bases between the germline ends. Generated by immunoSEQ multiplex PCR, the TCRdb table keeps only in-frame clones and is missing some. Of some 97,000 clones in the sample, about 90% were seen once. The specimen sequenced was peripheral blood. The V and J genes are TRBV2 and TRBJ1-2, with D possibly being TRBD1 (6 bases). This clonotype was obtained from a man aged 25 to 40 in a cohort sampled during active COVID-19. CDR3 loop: CASSLDRTSRGYTF. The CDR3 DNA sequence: TGTGCCAGCAGCTTGGACAGAACTAGTCGAGGCTACACCTTC.